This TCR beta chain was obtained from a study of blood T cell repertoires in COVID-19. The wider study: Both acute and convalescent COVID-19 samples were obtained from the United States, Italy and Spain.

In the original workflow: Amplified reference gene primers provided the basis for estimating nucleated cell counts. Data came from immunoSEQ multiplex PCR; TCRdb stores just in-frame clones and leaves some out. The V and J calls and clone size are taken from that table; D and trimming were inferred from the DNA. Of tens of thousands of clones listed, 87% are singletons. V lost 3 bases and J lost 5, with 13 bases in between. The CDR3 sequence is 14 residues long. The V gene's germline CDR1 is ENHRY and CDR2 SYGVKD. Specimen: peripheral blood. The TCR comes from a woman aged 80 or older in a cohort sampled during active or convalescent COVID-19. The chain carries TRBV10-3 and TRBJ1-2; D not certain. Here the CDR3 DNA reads TGTGCCATCAGTGATAGGAGGGTTTTGTATGGCTACACCTTC. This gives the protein CAISDRRVLYGYTF.